Listed here are 8 T cell receptor beta chains from one sample, sequenced in a study of blood T cell repertoires in COVID-19 (dated by TCRdb to the early 2020s). To prepare the library, the immunoSEQ multiplex PCR assay was applied. The immuneACCESS repertoire file appears here via TCRdb, limited to in-frame rearrangements. These files lack a portion of the clones; in checked studies, under half of the deficit traces to unresolved V genes, and the cause of the others is not known. The sample yields fewer than 500,000 clones; approximately 90% were counted once. 4% to 4.5% of the sample belongs to the ten largest clones. Sequenced material: peripheral blood. These receptor sequences come from a woman aged 25 to 39 with acute or convalescent COVID-19.

This clone was seen once. The chain couples TRBV19 to TRBJ2-3; 8 bases are a match to TRBD1. Looked up from germline, CDR1 is LNHDA and CDR2 is SQIVND (reference sequence). This CDR3 comprises 13 residues. After removal of 7 bases from V and 2 bases from J, the junction contained 2 bases not matched to a gene. The CDR3 sequence is CASKDRATDTQYF. As DNA, the CDR3 is TGTGCCAGTAAGGACAGGGCCACAGATACGCAGTATTTT.

The chain couples TRBV21-1 to TRBJ1-5; the tabulated D call, TRBD1, remains unverified against the DNA. TRBV21-1 is deemed a pseudogene. The CDR3 has 14 residues. DNA for the CDR3: TGTGCCAGCAGCAAAAACCCCCAGGGTCAGCCCCAGCATTTT. Translation: CASSKNPQGQPQHF.

The chain has TRBV9 and TRBJ1-5, with a weak D call TRBD1 (6 bases). The CDR3 length is 14 residues. Trimming removed 3 bases at V and 6 bases at J, with 13 bases between. Germline-derived CDR1 and CDR2 are SGDLS and YYNGEE. CDR3 loop: CASSGGGGPQPQHF. The CDR3 bases are TGTGCCAGCAGCGGAGGGGGGGGCCCTCAGCCCCAGCATTTT.

The chain combines TRBV6-1 with TRBJ1-1, with D unclear. V was clipped by 6 bases and J by 0 bases, with 11 bases between them. Germline V gives CDR1 MNHNS, CDR2 SASEGT. The CDR3 sequence is 14 residues long. CDR3 DNA sequence: TGTGCCAGCAGCCCAAGCAGGCTGAACACTGAAGCTTTCTTT. Its protein product is CASSPSRLNTEAFF.

V usage is TRBV9 and J usage is TRBJ1-3, with D unclear. The V and J ends lost 3 bases and 2 bases respectively, with 12 bases between them. The CDR3 has 15 amino acids. Germline CDR1 and CDR2: SGDLS and YYNGEE. DNA of the CDR3: TGTGCCAGCAGCGCCCTCCGGGGTACTGGAAACACCATATATTTT. This codes for CASSALRGTGNTIYF.

The gene calls are TRBV13 and TRBJ2-5, with 10 positions matching TRBD2. Germline assignment: CDR1 PRHDT and CDR2 FYEKMQ (reference sequence). Trimming cost V 6 bases and J 5 bases; bases outside gene matches: 12. The length of the CDR3 is 16 residues. Here the CDR3 reads CASSSWTSGTRETQYF. CDR3 coding DNA: TGTGCCAGCAGTTCCTGGACTAGCGGCACCCGGGAGACCCAGTACTTC.

The chain links TRBV9 to TRBJ2-5; 14 positions match TRBD2. Germline assignment: CDR1 SGDLS and CDR2 YYNGEE. There are 15 residues in the CDR3. V trimming: 3 bases; J trimming: 4 bases; junction bases outside the gene matches: 2. CDR3 DNA sequence: TGTGCCAGCAGCGCGACTAGCGGGGGGGGAGAGACCCAGTACTTC. Translation: CASSATSGGGETQYF.

V usage is TRBV19 and J usage is TRBJ2-2, with D perhaps TRBD2 (6 bases). Germline V gene lookup returns CDR1 LNHDA and CDR2 SQIVND (reference sequence). Trimming cost V 3 bases and J 3 bases, with 11 bases left between them. The CDR3 covers 15 residues. CDR3: CASSIGGMHTGELFF. In DNA, the CDR3 is TGTGCCAGTAGTATCGGAGGGATGCACACCGGGGAGCTGTTTTTT.